These T cell receptor beta chains were read from a single sample in a study of CD8+ T cells in alopecia areata. Data came from immunoSEQ multiplex PCR; TCRdb stores just in-frame clones and leaves some out. Among 130,000 or so clones listed, around 63% were seen once. Sequences were derived from CD4+ T cells sorted from blood, sampled at week 4, from a patient treated with tofacitinib. The receptors stem from a human donor with alopecia areata. Each CDR3 is given with its conserved first and last residue. D genes are given only for firm matches. A row's size may be missing; if present it is once, few, many or a size class.

size	J	D	V	DNA	CDR3
.	TRBJ2-7	.	TRBV7-2	TGTGCCAGCAGCTTATTAAGAGGCCCCTCCTACGAGCAGTACTTC	CASSLLRGPSYEQYF
.	TRBJ2-7	TRBD1	TRBV30	TGTGCCTGGACCCCAGACAGGGACCACGAGCAGTACTTC	CAWTPDRDHEQYF
.	TRBJ1-2	.	TRBV7-6	TGTGCCAGCAGCTTAGAAGGGATTAACTATGGCTACACCTTC	CASSLEGINYGYTF
medium-sized	TRBJ2-3	.	TRBV7-9	TGTGCCAGCAGCTTCGGTGGGCCGTCGTACACAGATACGCAGTATTTT	CASSFGGPSYTDTQYF
.	TRBJ2-5	.	TRBV7-2	TGTGCTGTTGGGCCGATCAACACCCAAGAGACCCAGTACTTC	CAVGPINTQETQYF
.	TRBJ1-1	TRBD1	TRBV5-1	TGCGCCAGCAGCTTGGAAGATTTAAGAAAAGGGGGCACAGCTTTCTTT	CASSLEDLRKGGTAFF
.	TRBJ2-7	.	TRBV18	TGTGCCAGCTCACCAGATGGGACCGAGCAGTACTTC	CASSPDGTEQYF
once	TRBJ1-1	.	TRBV29-1	TGCAGCGTGCCTGCGAACACTGAAGCTTTCTTT	CSVPANTEAFF
.	TRBJ2-2	TRBD2	TRBV6-5	TGTGCCAGCCGTCTGGCGGGAGATACCGGGGAGCTGTTTTTT	CASRLAGDTGELFF
.	TRBJ2-3	.	TRBV30	TGTGCCTGGAGCGGCGGGACAAGCACAGATACGCAGTATTTT	CAWSGGTSTDTQYF
few	TRBJ2-7	TRBD1	TRBV29-1	TGCAGCGTGATAATCGGGACAGGAGACTACGAGCAGTACTTC	CSVIIGTGDYEQYF
.	TRBJ2-1	.	TRBV2	TGTGCCAGCAGTGGTGGGAGTGCGGGTGAGCAGTTCTTC	CASSGGSAGEQFF
.	TRBJ1-5	.	TRBV25-1	TGTGCCAGCAGTGACCGCCAGGGAGAGAATCAGCCCCAGCATTTT	CASSDRQGENQPQHF
.	TRBJ1-2	.	TRBV30	TGTGCCTGGAGTGCCGGGGCAAGTGGCTACACCTTC	CAWSAGASGYTF
.	TRBJ2-7	TRBD1	TRBV30	TGTGCCTGGAGCAAACAGGGGTCCTACGAGCAGTACTTC	CAWSKQGSYEQYF
.	TRBJ2-5	.	TRBV25-1	TGTGCCAGCAGCCGCGGGCTCCCAGGGCCGGGAGAGACCCAGTACTTC	CASSRGLPGPGETQYF
.	TRBJ1-5	.	TRBV18	TGTGCCAGCTCACGGGGGTCGGATCAGCCCCAGCATTTT	CASSRGSDQPQHF
.	TRBJ2-7	.	TRBV7-2	TGTGCCAGCAGCAAAGATCCGGTGAGCTCCTACGAGCAGTACTTC	CASSKDPVSSYEQYF
.	TRBJ1-2	.	TRBV29-1	TGCAGCGGAGGCGATAACTATGGCTACACCTTC	CSGGDNYGYTF
.	TRBJ2-1	.	TRBV5-6	TGTGCCAGCAGCCTAGGAAGGGGTGGTGAGCAGTTCTTC	CASSLGRGGEQFF
.	TRBJ1-1	.	TRBV29-1	TGCAGCGCCGGGCCGTTAGTGCGTAGGGGAGCTTTCTTT	CSAGPLVRRGAFF
few	TRBJ1-1	TRBD1	TRBV5-6	TGTGCCAGCAGCTCGACAGGGGGCCTGTCGGCTTTCTTT	CASSSTGGLSAFF
few	TRBJ2-1	.	TRBV29-1	TGCAGCGTGGCCGGGACTCCATCCCACAATGAGCAGTTCTTC	CSVAGTPSHNEQFF
.	TRBJ2-1	TRBD1	TRBV29-1	TGCAGCGGCGACAGGGGCTACAATGAGCAGTTCTTC	CSGDRGYNEQFF
.	TRBJ2-5	.	TRBV29-1	TGCAGCGTTAGGACGGGGACGGGGACCCAGTACTTC	CSVRTGTGTQYF
few	TRBJ2-7	TRBD1	TRBV5-1	TGCGCCAGCAGCTTGGATGGACAGGACTCCTACGAGCAGTACTTC	CASSLDGQDSYEQYF
.	TRBJ2-5	.	TRBV5-4	TGTGCCAGCAGCTTGGCGCTAGCGAGCCAAGAGACCCAGTACTTC	CASSLALASQETQYF
.	TRBJ2-7	.	TRBV2	TGTGCCAGCAGTGAACCTACAGGGAGCTACGAGCAGTACTTC	CASSEPTGSYEQYF
few	TRBJ2-3	.	TRBV5-1	TGCGCCAGCAGCTTGGACAGGGTGGCAGATACGCAGTATTTT	CASSLDRVADTQYF
.	TRBJ1-5	TRBD1	TRBV27	TGTGCCAGCAGTTTATCGCGACAGGGTGGCCAGCCCCAGCATTTT	CASSLSRQGGQPQHF
.	TRBJ2-3	.	TRBV5-1	TGCGCCAGCAGCTCTACCGGGACTAGCACAGATACGCAGTATTTT	CASSSTGTSTDTQYF
.	TRBJ1-4	TRBD1	TRBV4-3	TGCGCCAGCAGCTTACGTTTAGGGGGCCCAGAAAAACTGTTTTTT	CASSLRLGGPEKLFF
.	TRBJ2-7	.	TRBV6-5	TGTGCCAGCACCAAACAGGTGGGCGAGCAGTACTTC	CASTKQVGEQYF
.	TRBJ2-3	.	TRBV5-1	TGCGCCAGCAGCTTGGTTGGTGGGGCAGATACGCAGTATTTT	CASSLVGGADTQYF
.	TRBJ2-1	TRBD1	TRBV7-6	TGTGCCAGCAGCTTACAGACAGGGGACAATGAGCAGTTCTTC	CASSLQTGDNEQFF
.	TRBJ2-7	.	TRBV27	TGTGCCAGCAAAGGGTCGTACTCCTACGAGCAGTACTTC	CASKGSYSYEQYF
.	TRBJ2-1	.	TRBV5-1	TGCGCCAGCAGCCTGGCGCCGTCTGATGAGCAGTTCTTC	CASSLAPSDEQFF
.	TRBJ2-5	.	TRBV15	TGTGCCACCAGCACGGGGGGCCTAGAGACCCAGTACTTC	CATSTGGLETQYF
.	TRBJ2-3	.	TRBV15	TGTGCCACCAGCACAGGGAATTGGGCAGATACGCAGTATTTT	CATSTGNWADTQYF
.	TRBJ1-2	.	TRBV29-1	TGCAGCGTAGCAAAGACAGACGTCTATGGCTACACCTTC	CSVAKTDVYGYTF
.	TRBJ1-1	.	TRBV6-5	TGTGCCAGCAGTAGGAACACTGAAGCTTTCTTT	CASSRNTEAFF
once	TRBJ2-1	.	TRBV9	TGTGCCAGCACCGTATCAGCGGCCCCGCCCTACAATGAGCAGTTCTTC	CASTVSAAPPYNEQFF
.	TRBJ2-1	.	TRBV19	TGTGCCAGTCGGAGGGGGGGCCGTCGCGACAATGAGCAGTTCTTC	CASRRGGRRDNEQFF
.	TRBJ1-1	.	TRBV29-1	TGCAGCGTCGACGGGGGATTGCGAGCTTTCTTT	CSVDGGLRAFF
.	TRBJ2-7	.	TRBV27	TGTGCCAGCAGTTTATGGCAGGGAAACTTCGGTTACGAGCAGTACTTC	CASSLWQGNFGYEQYF
.	TRBJ2-4	.	TRBV5-1	TGCGCCAGCAGCTTGGATCAGGGGCAAAACATTCAGTACTTC	CASSLDQGQNIQYF
.	TRBJ2-7	TRBD1	TRBV7-2	TGTGCCAGCAGCGGCCGACAGGGACCAACCTACGAGCAGTACTTC	CASSGRQGPTYEQYF
few	TRBJ2-5	.	TRBV30	TGTGCCTGGAGCGCTCAATCAGGGGGGCAAGAGACCCAGTACTTC	CAWSAQSGGQETQYF
.	TRBJ1-5	.	TRBV30	TGTGCCTGGAGTGTACAGACAGATAATCAGCCCCAGCATTTT	CAWSVQTDNQPQHF
few	TRBJ1-1	.	TRBV5-1	TGCGCCAGCAGCAGGGTGAACACTGAAGCTTTCTTT	CASSRVNTEAFF
.	TRBJ1-1	.	TRBV2	TGTGCCAGCAGGGTCGGGACGAACGCTGAAGCTTTCTTT	CASRVGTNAEAFF
.	TRBJ1-2	.	TRBV5-6	TGTGCCAGCAGCTTGGGACCGTCGCCCGGGGGCTACACCTTC	CASSLGPSPGGYTF